This T cell receptor beta chain comes out of a study of T cell repertoires and HLA-DP antigens. Amplification used primers for 54 TRBV and 13 TRBJ segments. This table comes from immunoSEQ multiplex PCR, and its TCRdb copy is limited to in-frame clones, with some not included. Of fewer than 95,000 clones in the sample, 86% were seen once. Germline V lookup: CDR1 MNHEY, CDR2 SMNVEV (reference sequence). This CDR3 contains 17 residues. Trimming removed 5 bases at V and 0 bases at J, with 17 bases between. As for this clone: Its antigen is still unknown.

J is TRBJ2-1 and V is TRBV27, with a possible D match to TRBD2 (5 bases). The sequence was obtained from a man aged 50 to 60 in good health and CMV-seronegative. The specimen sequenced was CD4+ T cells from PBMCs. The chain's CDR3 is CASSPRVSRSSYNEQFF. CDR3 DNA sequence: TGTGCCAGCAGTCCGCGGGTTAGCCGGAGCTCCTACAATGAGCAGTTCTTC.